This T cell receptor beta chain appears in the sequencing data of a study of vaccination effects on CD4 cells after COVID-19. Study summary: Following the second dose by a median of 72 days, the post-vaccine samples were obtained. Regarding the study as a whole: At late timepoints after vaccination, vaccine- and infection-induced clones shrank markedly.

When around 10 days of culture had elapsed, CD4+ T cells were isolated. Each participant received a vaccine that was either BNT162b2 or mRNA-1273, given as two doses. V was pared by 4 bases and J by 9 bases, with 3 bases of the junction left unmatched. In germline, CDR1 is LGHDT, CDR2 YNNKEL (reference sequence). The CDR3 totals 15 residues. TCRdb's copy holds only in-frame clones and misses some; the assay was immunoSEQ multiplex PCR. This sample has 70,000 or so clones, with nearly 75% found just once. Comments on this clone: Its antigen is still unknown.

This chain links TRBV3-1 (or the pseudogene TRBV3-2) with TRBJ2-1, with 16 bases lining up with TRBD2. The sequence came from a human donor who received a COVID-19 vaccine. The input for sequencing was CD4+ T cells from PBMCs cultured without peptide, taken after COVID-19 vaccination. This chain's CDR3 is CASSLGLAGGLEQFF. The CDR3 region has the DNA TGTGCCAGCAGCCTGGGACTAGCGGGGGGGCTTGAGCAGTTCTTC.